A selection of T cell receptor beta chains follows, all from one sample in a study of shared clonotypes between healthy human individuals. The table came from immunoSEQ multiplex PCR; TCRdb's copy has only in-frame clones and leaves some out. Among around 700,000 clones, about 74% were seen once, and the ten largest hold over 1.5%. The sample taken for sequencing was memory CD4+ T cells sorted from blood. These receptors were obtained from a woman in her twenties or thirties in good health. Each CDR3 is given with its conserved first and last residue. D genes are given only for firm matches. The size entry is marked missing in some rows and otherwise reads once, few, many or a size class.

clone_size: -
j_call: TRBJ1-1
d_call: -
v_call: TRBV19
cdr3_aa: CASSTRNQYPSGAFF
cdr3_nt: TGTGCCAGTAGTACCCGCAATCAATACCCTTCAGGAGCTTTCTTT

clone_size: -
j_call: TRBJ1-5
d_call: -
v_call: TRBV15
cdr3_aa: CATSRDIEGRNQPQHF
cdr3_nt: TGTGCCACCAGCAGAGATATCGAGGGGCGCAATCAGCCCCAGCATTTT

clone_size: -
j_call: TRBJ1-2
d_call: -
v_call: TRBV29-1
cdr3_aa: CSTDPTEGYTF
cdr3_nt: TGCAGCACCGACCCCACAGAGGGCTACACCTTC

clone_size: few
j_call: TRBJ2-1
d_call: TRBD2
v_call: TRBV10-1
cdr3_aa: CASSESVAGGNEQFF
cdr3_nt: TGCGCCAGCAGTGAGTCGGTAGCGGGAGGGAATGAGCAGTTCTTC

clone_size: few
j_call: TRBJ2-2
d_call: -
v_call: TRBV6-5
cdr3_aa: CASSYGLGNTGELFF
cdr3_nt: TGTGCCAGCAGTTACGGGCTAGGTAACACCGGGGAGCTGTTTTTT

clone_size: once
j_call: TRBJ2-7
d_call: -
v_call: TRBV11-2
cdr3_aa: CASSLTSSGVVQYF
cdr3_nt: TGTGCCAGCAGCTTAACCTCCTCAGGGGTGGTGCAGTACTTC

clone_size: -
j_call: TRBJ2-7
d_call: TRBD1
v_call: TRBV28
cdr3_aa: CASSSPTGGVWEQYF
cdr3_nt: TGTGCCAGCAGTTCCCCGACAGGGGGTGTTTGGGAGCAGTACTTC

clone_size: -
j_call: TRBJ2-7
d_call: -
v_call: TRBV28
cdr3_aa: CASSLQGPRYEQYF
cdr3_nt: TGTGCCAGCAGTTTACAGGGTCCTAGGTACGAGCAGTACTTC

clone_size: few
j_call: TRBJ1-3
d_call: TRBD1
v_call: TRBV30
cdr3_aa: CAWIDRGYTIYF
cdr3_nt: TGTGCCTGGATAGACAGGGGATACACCATATATTTT

clone_size: once
j_call: TRBJ1-1
d_call: TRBD1
v_call: TRBV6-6
cdr3_aa: CASSYGTDAGTEAFF
cdr3_nt: TGTGCCAGCAGTTACGGGACAGACGCGGGCACTGAAGCTTTCTTT

clone_size: -
j_call: TRBJ2-7
d_call: TRBD1
v_call: TRBV19
cdr3_aa: CASSIGDSLIYEQYF
cdr3_nt: TGTGCCAGTAGTATAGGGGACAGTTTGATCTACGAGCAGTACTTC

clone_size: many
j_call: TRBJ2-2
d_call: -
v_call: TRBV7-2
cdr3_aa: CASREQGDGELFF
cdr3_nt: TGTGCCAGCAGAGAACAGGGAGACGGGGAGCTGTTTTTT

clone_size: few
j_call: TRBJ1-2
d_call: -
v_call: TRBV19
cdr3_aa: CATKEWRNYGYTF
cdr3_nt: TGTGCCACCAAGGAGTGGAGGAACTATGGCTACACCTTC

clone_size: -
j_call: TRBJ2-2
d_call: TRBD2
v_call: TRBV7-2
cdr3_aa: CASSLAGVTGELFF
cdr3_nt: TGTGCCAGCAGCTTGGCGGGAGTCACCGGGGAGCTGTTTTTT

clone_size: -
j_call: TRBJ2-7
d_call: -
v_call: TRBV19
cdr3_aa: CASSMLREPYEQYF
cdr3_nt: TGTGCCAGTAGTATGTTACGGGAGCCCTACGAGCAGTACTTC

clone_size: -
j_call: TRBJ2-1
d_call: -
v_call: TRBV6-1
cdr3_aa: CASSERGEQFF
cdr3_nt: TGTGCCAGCAGTGAGCGAGGTGAGCAGTTCTTC

clone_size: -
j_call: TRBJ1-1
d_call: TRBD1
v_call: TRBV27
cdr3_aa: CASRKLTGGRNTEAFF
cdr3_nt: TGTGCCAGCAGGAAACTGACAGGGGGCCGGAACACTGAAGCTTTCTTT

clone_size: once
j_call: TRBJ1-1
d_call: -
v_call: TRBV2
cdr3_aa: CASTWDPNTEAFF
cdr3_nt: TGTGCCAGCACATGGGACCCGAACACTGAAGCTTTCTTT

clone_size: -
j_call: TRBJ2-4
d_call: -
v_call: TRBV30
cdr3_aa: CAWSPGTLAKNIQYF
cdr3_nt: TGTGCCTGGAGTCCGGGGACCCTAGCCAAAAACATTCAGTACTTC

clone_size: -
j_call: TRBJ1-2
d_call: -
v_call: TRBV28
cdr3_aa: CASSAGVREGYGYTF
cdr3_nt: TGTGCCAGCAGCGCTGGCGTCAGGGAAGGCTATGGCTACACCTTC

clone_size: -
j_call: TRBJ2-5
d_call: -
v_call: TRBV11-1
cdr3_aa: CASSPAGALQETQYF
cdr3_nt: TGTGCCAGCAGCCCTGCGGGGGCGCTTCAAGAGACCCAGTACTTC

clone_size: -
j_call: TRBJ2-1
d_call: -
v_call: TRBV7-9
cdr3_aa: CASSPRGGSAYNEQFF
cdr3_nt: TGTGCCAGCAGCCCCAGGGGCGGGAGCGCCTACAATGAGCAGTTCTTC

clone_size: -
j_call: TRBJ1-1
d_call: -
v_call: TRBV27
cdr3_aa: CASSLGLTAANTEAFF
cdr3_nt: TGTGCCAGCAGTTTAGGGTTAACGGCGGCAAACACTGAAGCTTTCTTT

clone_size: -
j_call: TRBJ2-7
d_call: TRBD1
v_call: TRBV10-3
cdr3_aa: CAISESRTGSPDEQYF
cdr3_nt: TGTGCCATCAGTGAGTCCCGGACAGGGAGTCCGGACGAGCAGTACTTC

clone_size: -
j_call: TRBJ1-4
d_call: -
v_call: TRBV4-2
cdr3_aa: CASSLPWSNEKLFF
cdr3_nt: TGTGCCAGCAGCCTCCCTTGGTCTAATGAAAAACTGTTTTTT

clone_size: -
j_call: TRBJ2-1
d_call: -
v_call: TRBV4-2
cdr3_aa: CASSQAYGGNEQFF
cdr3_nt: TGTGCCAGCAGCCAAGCCTACGGCGGGAATGAGCAGTTCTTC

clone_size: -
j_call: TRBJ1-5
d_call: -
v_call: TRBV7-8
cdr3_aa: CASSLGYSNQPQHF
cdr3_nt: TGTGCCAGCAGCTTGGGCTATAGCAATCAGCCCCAGCATTTT

clone_size: -
j_call: TRBJ2-3
d_call: TRBD2
v_call: TRBV15
cdr3_aa: CATSRDREAGLTDTQYF
cdr3_nt: TGTGCCACCAGCAGAGATAGGGAAGCGGGGCTCACAGATACGCAGTATTTT

clone_size: -
j_call: TRBJ1-1
d_call: -
v_call: TRBV7-9
cdr3_aa: CASSSGRTMNTEAFF
cdr3_nt: TGTGCCAGCAGCTCAGGCCGAACGATGAACACTGAAGCTTTCTTT

clone_size: -
j_call: TRBJ2-7
d_call: -
v_call: TRBV29-1
cdr3_aa: CSVGTDVLYEQYF
cdr3_nt: TGCAGCGTTGGGACGGACGTACTTTACGAGCAGTACTTC

clone_size: -
j_call: TRBJ2-2
d_call: -
v_call: TRBV28
cdr3_aa: CASSLLRDKTGELFF
cdr3_nt: TGTGCCAGCAGTTTATTGCGGGATAAGACCGGGGAGCTGTTTTTT

clone_size: -
j_call: TRBJ2-7
d_call: -
v_call: TRBV7-9
cdr3_aa: CASSQVPPEQYF
cdr3_nt: TGTGCCAGCAGCCAGGTCCCCCCCGAGCAGTACTTC

clone_size: many
j_call: TRBJ2-5
d_call: -
v_call: TRBV27
cdr3_aa: CASSLAGYRETQYF
cdr3_nt: TGTGCCAGCAGTTTAGCAGGGTATCGAGAGACCCAGTACTTC

clone_size: -
j_call: TRBJ1-1
d_call: -
v_call: TRBV6-1
cdr3_aa: CASSELAALNTEAFF
cdr3_nt: TGTGCCAGCAGTGAGTTGGCAGCTTTGAACACTGAAGCTTTCTTT

clone_size: few
j_call: TRBJ2-7
d_call: -
v_call: TRBV11-2
cdr3_aa: CASSGSTSSHEQYF
cdr3_nt: TGTGCCAGCAGCGGGAGCACCTCGAGCCACGAGCAGTACTTC

clone_size: -
j_call: TRBJ2-2
d_call: TRBD2
v_call: TRBV28
cdr3_aa: CASSPPLGLAGGTTGELFF
cdr3_nt: TGTGCCAGCAGTCCCCCCCTCGGGTTAGCGGGAGGTACCACCGGGGAGCTGTTTTTT

clone_size: -
j_call: TRBJ2-1
d_call: TRBD2
v_call: TRBV7-9
cdr3_aa: CASSATSGRLNEQFF
cdr3_nt: TGTGCCAGCAGCGCTACTAGCGGGAGGCTCAATGAGCAGTTCTTC

clone_size: few
j_call: TRBJ2-1
d_call: -
v_call: TRBV6-5
cdr3_aa: CASSQPAGRGEQFF
cdr3_nt: TGTGCCAGCAGTCAGCCGGCGGGGCGAGGTGAGCAGTTCTTC

clone_size: -
j_call: TRBJ2-1
d_call: -
v_call: TRBV19
cdr3_aa: CASSINGREQFF
cdr3_nt: TGTGCCAGTAGTATAAACGGTAGGGAGCAGTTCTTC

clone_size: -
j_call: TRBJ2-7
d_call: -
v_call: TRBV28
cdr3_aa: CASALLEEQYF
cdr3_nt: TGTGCCAGCGCCCTATTGGAAGAGCAGTACTTC

clone_size: once
j_call: TRBJ2-7
d_call: TRBD2
v_call: TRBV7-9
cdr3_aa: CASSQTSGSSYEQYF
cdr3_nt: TGTGCCAGCAGCCAGACTAGCGGGAGTTCCTACGAGCAGTACTTC

clone_size: -
j_call: TRBJ1-5
d_call: -
v_call: TRBV6-5
cdr3_aa: CASSSRDGNQPQHF
cdr3_nt: TGTGCCAGCAGTTCGCGGGACGGAAATCAGCCCCAGCATTTT

clone_size: once
j_call: TRBJ2-1
d_call: TRBD2
v_call: TRBV2
cdr3_aa: CASGPRTSGTHQFF
cdr3_nt: TGTGCCAGCGGACCAAGGACTAGCGGGACGCATCAGTTCTTC

clone_size: -
j_call: TRBJ2-7
d_call: TRBD2
v_call: TRBV11-2
cdr3_aa: CASSLPSGRVSREQYF
cdr3_nt: TGTGCCAGCAGCTTACCCAGCGGGAGGGTCTCTAGGGAGCAGTACTTC

clone_size: -
j_call: TRBJ1-1
d_call: -
v_call: TRBV10-1
cdr3_aa: CASSDRGDEAFF
cdr3_nt: TGCGCCAGCAGTGATCGGGGGGATGAAGCTTTCTTT

clone_size: -
j_call: TRBJ2-6
d_call: -
v_call: TRBV9
cdr3_aa: CASSDIPSGSGANVLTF
cdr3_nt: TGTGCCAGCAGCGATATCCCTTCCGGGTCTGGGGCCAACGTCCTGACTTTC

clone_size: once
j_call: TRBJ2-7
d_call: TRBD1
v_call: TRBV28
cdr3_aa: CASSAPTGVGEQYF
cdr3_nt: TGTGCCAGCAGTGCCCCCACAGGGGTGGGAGAGCAGTACTTC

clone_size: -
j_call: TRBJ2-1
d_call: -
v_call: TRBV5-1
cdr3_aa: CASSSDSSSYNEQFF
cdr3_nt: TGCGCCAGCAGCTCTGACTCTAGCTCCTACAATGAGCAGTTCTTC

clone_size: -
j_call: TRBJ2-2
d_call: -
v_call: TRBV6-1
cdr3_aa: CASSERTGEGGELFF
cdr3_nt: TGTGCCAGCAGTGAACGAACAGGGGAGGGCGGGGAGCTGTTTTTT

clone_size: -
j_call: TRBJ2-2
d_call: TRBD2
v_call: TRBV2
cdr3_aa: CASSPGLVPRTGELFF
cdr3_nt: TGTGCCAGCAGTCCGGGACTAGTCCCAAGGACCGGGGAGCTGTTTTTT

clone_size: -
j_call: TRBJ1-1
d_call: -
v_call: TRBV2
cdr3_aa: CASSRGYQTTEAFF
cdr3_nt: TGTGCCAGCAGTCGGGGCTACCAGACCACTGAAGCTTTCTTT

clone_size: few
j_call: TRBJ2-1
d_call: TRBD1
v_call: TRBV7-2
cdr3_aa: CASSLDRGDYNEQFF
cdr3_nt: TGTGCCAGCAGCTTAGACAGGGGGGATTACAATGAGCAGTTCTTC

clone_size: many
j_call: TRBJ2-2
d_call: -
v_call: TRBV6-6
cdr3_aa: CASSYSLETGELFF
cdr3_nt: TGTGCCAGCAGTTACTCGTTGGAGACCGGGGAGCTGTTTTTT

clone_size: -
j_call: TRBJ2-2
d_call: TRBD1
v_call: TRBV2
cdr3_aa: CASLGQGYAGELFF
cdr3_nt: TGTGCCAGCTTAGGACAGGGATACGCCGGGGAGCTGTTTTTT

clone_size: -
j_call: TRBJ2-6
d_call: -
v_call: TRBV10-2
cdr3_aa: CASSARTVAASGANVLTF
cdr3_nt: TGCGCCAGCAGCGCGCGGACAGTGGCGGCCTCTGGGGCCAACGTCCTGACTTTC

clone_size: -
j_call: TRBJ1-5
d_call: -
v_call: TRBV29-1
cdr3_aa: CSVRDTDQPQHF
cdr3_nt: TGCAGCGTCCGGGACACGGATCAGCCCCAGCATTTT